A selection of T cell receptor beta chains follows, all from one sample in a study of T cells in localized non-small cell lung cancer. Assay: immunoSEQ multiplex PCR; the TCRdb copy retains only in-frame clones and omits some. This sample carries under 30,000 clones, nearly 90% of them seen once, and the ten largest clones take 10%. The input for sequencing was peripheral blood, taken before any cancer treatment. The receptors were sampled from a woman aged 35 to 69 with stage I lung adenocarcinoma. Both conserved end residues are part of each CDR3. The order of the fields is clone size, V gene, D gene, J gene, CDR3 protein, CDR3 DNA. A D gene is named only where the DNA matches it firmly. The size of a clone is reported for some rows only, either as once, few or many, or as a class for expanded clones.

.	TRBV4-1	.	TRBJ2-7	CASSQDRVGAYEQYF	TGCGCCAGCAGCCAAGATAGAGTAGGGGCCTACGAGCAGTACTTC
.	TRBV6-5	.	TRBJ2-5	CASSYSRLVQETQYF	TGTGCCAGCAGTTACTCGAGACTGGTCCAAGAGACCCAGTACTTC
.	TRBV11-2	.	TRBJ2-1	CASSLVAVDEQFF	TGTGCCAGCAGCTTGGTGGCGGTCGATGAGCAGTTCTTC
once	TRBV27	.	TRBJ2-7	CASSSLGTVTYEQYF	TGTGCCAGCAGTTCACTCGGGACCGTTACCTACGAGCAGTACTTC
once	TRBV4-3	TRBD1	TRBJ1-2	CASSQDQRQGGYGYTF	TGCGCCAGCAGCCAAGATCAGCGACAGGGTGGATATGGCTACACCTTC
.	TRBV28	TRBD2	TRBJ2-3	CAITGGAVDTQYF	TGTGCCATTACCGGGGGGGCGGTAGATACGCAGTATTTT
few	TRBV11-3	.	TRBJ2-1	CASSFRVGSYNEQFF	TGTGCCAGCAGCTTTCGGGTGGGTTCCTACAATGAGCAGTTCTTC
.	TRBV28	.	TRBJ1-5	CASFSQDQPQHF	TGTGCCAGCTTCTCCCAAGATCAGCCCCAGCATTTT
.	TRBV19	.	TRBJ2-7	CASSRDSPYEQYF	TGTGCCAGTAGTCGTGACAGCCCCTACGAGCAGTACTTC
.	TRBV14	.	TRBJ1-2	CASSQDRANYGYTF	TGTGCCAGCAGCCAAGATCGGGCCAACTATGGCTACACCTTC
.	TRBV18	.	TRBJ2-5	CASSPPGSPETQYF	TGTGCCAGCTCACCACCAGGCAGCCCAGAGACCCAGTACTTC
.	TRBV4-2	.	TRBJ1-1	CASSHPDSGDTEAFF	TGTGCCAGCAGCCATCCGGACAGCGGGGACACTGAAGCTTTCTTT
few	TRBV7-6	.	TRBJ2-5	CASSPGRILGETQYF	TGTGCCAGCAGTCCGGGACGGATCCTTGGGGAGACCCAGTACTTC
few	TRBV12-5	.	TRBJ1-1	CASGSSTGLEAFF	TGTGCTAGTGGTTCGTCGACAGGTCTCGAAGCTTTCTTT
once	TRBV11-2	.	TRBJ2-7	CASSSQDYTYPTLEQYF	TGTGCCAGCAGCTCCCAAGACTACACTTACCCTACGTTGGAGCAGTACTTC
.	TRBV7-3	.	TRBJ2-1	CASSPTGVDNEQFF	TGTGCCAGCAGCCCCACGGGAGTTGACAATGAGCAGTTCTTC
.	TRBV19	.	TRBJ2-3	CASGAGFTDTQYF	TGTGCCAGCGGGGCAGGGTTCACAGATACGCAGTATTTT
.	TRBV7-2	TRBD1	TRBJ2-7	CASSFEGTGAYEQYF	TGTGCCAGCAGCTTTGAGGGGACAGGTGCCTACGAGCAGTACTTC
.	TRBV28	TRBD2	TRBJ2-7	CASSPLIIRTRGRPYEQYF	TGTGCCAGCAGTCCCCTTATTATAAGGACTAGAGGGAGACCCTACGAGCAGTACTTC
.	TRBV6-5	.	TRBJ1-5	CASSYPMQPQHF	TGTGCCAGCAGTTACCCAATGCAGCCCCAGCATTTT
.	TRBV19	.	TRBJ1-2	CAASQLGNEGSGYTF	TGTGCCGCAAGCCAGTTAGGTAACGAGGGAAGTGGCTACACCTTC
.	TRBV11-2	TRBD2	TRBJ2-7	CASSFSHLAGRSEQYF	TGTGCCAGCAGCTTCTCTCACCTAGCGGGTAGAAGCGAGCAGTACTTC
.	TRBV28	.	TRBJ2-5	CASSFMVRGTETQYF	TGTGCCAGCAGTTTTATGGTACGCGGGACGGAGACCCAGTACTTC
.	TRBV2	.	TRBJ1-4	CASSEGQAGSPKLFF	TGTGCCAGCAGTGAGGGCCAGGCGGGTTCTCCAAAACTGTTTTTT
.	TRBV11-1	TRBD2	TRBJ2-1	CASSLLRGTSGSNEQFF	TGTGCCAGCAGCTTACTTAGGGGGACTAGCGGGAGTAATGAGCAGTTCTTC
.	TRBV5-6	.	TRBJ2-4	CASSRRGAKNIQYF	TGTGCCAGCAGCCGTCGAGGGGCCAAAAACATTCAGTACTTC